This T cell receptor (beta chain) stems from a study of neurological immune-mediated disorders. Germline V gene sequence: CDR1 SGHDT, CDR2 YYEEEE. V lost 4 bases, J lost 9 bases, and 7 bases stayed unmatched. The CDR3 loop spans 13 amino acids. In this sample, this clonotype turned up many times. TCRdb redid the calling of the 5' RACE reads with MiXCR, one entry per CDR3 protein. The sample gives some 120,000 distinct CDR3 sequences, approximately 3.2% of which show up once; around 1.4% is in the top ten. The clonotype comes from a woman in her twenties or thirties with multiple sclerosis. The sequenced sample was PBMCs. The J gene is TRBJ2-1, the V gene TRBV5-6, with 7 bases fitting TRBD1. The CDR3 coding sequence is TGTGCCAGCAGCCACCCACAGGGGAGTGAGCAGTTCTTC. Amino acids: CASSHPQGSEQFF.